A selection of T cell receptor beta chains follows, all from one sample in a study of T-cell reconstitution after alpha-beta-depleted transplantation in children. TCRdb re-analysed the PCR reads in MiXCR, keeping a single row per CDR3 protein. The sample has around 100,000 distinct CDR3 sequences, around 6% seen once. The sample consisted of PBMCs, mostly from graft donor cells, taken 60 days after TCRalphabeta/CD19-depleted stem cell transplant. The receptor source for this set is a female patient aged 2-9 years who had a stem cell transplant for Fanconi anemia, so the T cells may come from the graft donor. Both conserved end residues are part of each CDR3. The D gene is left open where the match is weak. Size is omitted from some rows. Given values are once, few, many or a class for expanded clones.

many	TRBV6-1	NA	TRBJ2-5	TGTGCCAGCAGTGAGTGGATGGTGGAGACCCAGTACTTC	CASSEWMVETQYF
NA	TRBV28	TRBD2	TRBJ2-1	TGTGCCAGCAGGGGACTAGCGGGGGGAGGTGAGCAGTTCTTC	CASRGLAGGGEQFF
many	TRBV20-1	TRBD2	TRBJ2-2	TGCAGTGCTAGAGACGGACTAGCGGGGTACGCGAACACCGGGGAGCTGTTTTTT	CSARDGLAGYANTGELFF
many	TRBV28	TRBD1	TRBJ2-1	TGTGCCAGCATTCCGACAGGGTCCTCCTACAATGAGCAGTTCTTC	CASIPTGSSYNEQFF
few	TRBV3-1	NA	TRBJ2-5	TGTGCCAGCAGCCAAGAGGGAGCCTACGTTGGGGCCCAGTACTTC	CASSQEGAYVGAQYF
many	TRBV3-1	NA	TRBJ2-7	TGTGCCAGCAGCCAGATAGGGGGAGCCTACGAGCAGTACTTC	CASSQIGGAYEQYF
many	TRBV18	NA	TRBJ2-2	TGTGCCAGCTCACCACTTATGACAGGAGCTAACACCGGGGAGCTGTTTTTT	CASSPLMTGANTGELFF
few	TRBV5-4	TRBD2	TRBJ2-3	TGTGCCAGCAGCCAGACTAGCGGGGGGGCCACGCAGTATTTT	CASSQTSGGATQYF
many	TRBV12-3/TRBV12-4	TRBD1	TRBJ2-7	TGTGCCAGCAGGACAGGGGGCTACGAGCAGTACTTC	CASRTGGYEQYF
many	TRBV29-1	NA	TRBJ2-7	TGCAGCGTTGAGCTACAGGGCTACGAGCAGTACTTC	CSVELQGYEQYF
many	TRBV6-5	TRBD2	TRBJ2-2	TGTGCCAGCAGCTTAGCGGGGGGTGTCGGGGAGCTGTTTTTT	CASSLAGGVGELFF
many	TRBV11-2	TRBD1	TRBJ1-2	TGTGCCAGCAGCCCGGTGGCAGGGGGAAACTATGGCTACACCTTC	CASSPVAGGNYGYTF
many	TRBV7-3	NA	TRBJ2-7	TGTGCCAGCAGCTTAACACAGTCCTACGAGCAGTACTTC	CASSLTQSYEQYF
few	TRBV28	NA	TRBJ2-3	TGTGCCAGCGCCGGACGCCGCACAGATACGCAGTATTTT	CASAGRRTDTQYF
NA	TRBV10-3	NA	TRBJ2-7	TGTGCCATCAGTGATGGGGGGGCGGGCGAGCAGTACTTC	CAISDGGAGEQYF
many	TRBV29-1	NA	TRBJ2-3	TGCAGCGTTGTCGATTCTAGCCAAGTCACGCAGTATTTT	CSVVDSSQVTQYF
many	TRBV7-3	NA	TRBJ2-1	TGTGCCAGCAGCTTGGACGGGGCTTACAATGAGCAGTTCTTC	CASSLDGAYNEQFF
many	TRBV3-1	NA	TRBJ2-1	TGTGCCAGCAGCCAATGGAGGGCCACCTACAATGAGCAGTTCTTC	CASSQWRATYNEQFF
few	TRBV7-2	TRBD2	TRBJ2-1	TGTGCCAGCAGCTTAGTAGTGGGGCGGGGGGGCGACAATGAGCAGTTCTTC	CASSLVVGRGGDNEQFF
many	TRBV20-1	TRBD2	TRBJ2-1	TGCAGTGCTAGACTAGCGGGGGGACCGAGCTCCTACAATGAGCAGTTCTTC	CSARLAGGPSSYNEQFF
many	TRBV15	NA	TRBJ2-1	TGTGCCACCAGCAGTAACAATGAGCAGTTCTTC	CATSSNNEQFF
few	TRBV20-1	NA	TRBJ2-3	TGCAGTGCTAGAGGTAGAACAACACACACAGATACGCAGTATTTT	CSARGRTTHTDTQYF